The rows below give T cell receptor beta chains drawn from one sample of a study of post-analysis software for immune sequencing data. TCRdb re-called the PCR reads through MiXCR, storing one row per CDR3 protein. The sample lists a few hundred thousand distinct CDR3 sequences, 30% to 45% occurring once. Sequencing was done on a sample of blood. The source of these receptors is a girl aged 5 to 17 with multiple sclerosis. The CDR3 runs from the conserved cysteine through the conserved F or W. The order of the fields is clone size, V gene, CDR3 protein. Not all rows give a size; the values are once, few, many and, for expanded clones, a class.

clone_size: NA; v_call: TRBV4-1; cdr3_aa: CASSHLRGGNTGELFF
clone_size: few; v_call: TRBV4-1; cdr3_aa: CASSQGTGVGTDGYTF
clone_size: NA; v_call: TRBV28; cdr3_aa: CASSYTSGGPSYEQYF
clone_size: NA; v_call: TRBV5-6; cdr3_aa: CASSTTGDEDYYGYTF
clone_size: NA; v_call: TRBV28; cdr3_aa: CASSFLQVNTNQPQHF
clone_size: NA; v_call: TRBV7-8; cdr3_aa: CASSLGRGTRVQETQYF
clone_size: NA; v_call: TRBV29-1; cdr3_aa: CSVEDSFAHEQYF
clone_size: NA; v_call: TRBV12-3/TRBV12-4; cdr3_aa: CASSPWTDTQYF
clone_size: NA; v_call: TRBV12-3/TRBV12-4; cdr3_aa: CASSLDGGQGEAFF
clone_size: NA; v_call: TRBV28; cdr3_aa: CASSSPGGRDTEAFF
clone_size: NA; v_call: TRBV12-3/TRBV12-4; cdr3_aa: CASSRRGADTDTEYF
clone_size: NA; v_call: TRBV6-4; cdr3_aa: CASSRLAGDPYNEQFF
clone_size: NA; v_call: TRBV5-1; cdr3_aa: CASGAQGNGYTF
clone_size: NA; v_call: TRBV7-8; cdr3_aa: CASSEDPGNYEQYF
clone_size: NA; v_call: TRBV7-2; cdr3_aa: CASSLTLAGSNEQFF
clone_size: NA; v_call: TRBV20-1; cdr3_aa: CSARPGGAYEQYF
clone_size: NA; v_call: TRBV27; cdr3_aa: CASSLTEAAGANVLTF
clone_size: NA; v_call: TRBV7-2; cdr3_aa: CASSYDRGGGYTF
clone_size: few; v_call: TRBV4-1; cdr3_aa: CASSQTFLTGGSEKLFF
clone_size: NA; v_call: TRBV7-9; cdr3_aa: CASSSTPRKHEQYF
clone_size: few; v_call: TRBV7-3; cdr3_aa: CASSHPLPSTDTQYF
clone_size: NA; v_call: TRBV6-2/TRBV6-3; cdr3_aa: CASSLFFEAFF
clone_size: NA; v_call: TRBV5-1; cdr3_aa: CASSLTPFVTGELFF
clone_size: few; v_call: TRBV5-1; cdr3_aa: CASSLSTGHYGYTF
clone_size: NA; v_call: TRBV5-1; cdr3_aa: CASRPGLAGDTQYF
clone_size: NA; v_call: TRBV20-1; cdr3_aa: CSDWTSNTGELFF
clone_size: few; v_call: TRBV5-1; cdr3_aa: CASSFTGGDTEAFF